This entry describes one TCR beta chain. Its binding antigen is unknown. No base quality information exists; no much larger clone differs at one position. To identify antigen-specific CD4+ T cell clonotypes by their expansion, the ViraFEST assay first stimulated PBMC with viral peptide pools and then applied TCR sequencing. After less than 13 days of culture, CD4+ T cells were isolated with the EasySep CD4+ T cell isolation kit. Each participant got two doses of an mRNA SARS-CoV-2 vaccine, either BNT162b2 or mRNA-1273. Negative nucleocapsid antibody results before and after vaccination confirmed that the healthy vaccine recipients had no prior SARS-CoV-2 infection. Approximately 2 million PBMC per well were cultured in IMDM with 5% human AB serum, 7.5 to 10 IU/ml IL-2 and gentamicin, plus 10 ug/ml peptides. Half of the culture medium was replaced with fresh IL-2-containing medium on days 3 and 7. Each peptide stimulation condition was cultured in triplicate wells unless otherwise noted. Using Ficoll-Paque Plus gradient centrifugation, PBMC were separated from whole blood and then either used fresh or cryopreserved at -140C. Overlapping peptide pools spanned the spike proteins of SARS-CoV-2 and the common cold coronaviruses HCoV-NL63, HCoV-OC43 and HCoV-229E. The QIAamp micro DNA kit was used to extract genomic DNA from the cultured CD4+ T cells.

This sample is part of a study of vaccination effects on CD4 cells after COVID-19 (dated 2022 in TCRdb). About the study as a whole: Across the study, the median time from the second dose to post-vaccine sampling was 72 days (range 14 to 241). SARS-CoV-2 spike-specific CD4+ TCR repertoires from before and after mRNA vaccination were compared in COVID-19 convalescent patients and in infection-naive vaccine recipients. Altogether, some ten COVID-19 convalescent patients and a few SARS-CoV-2-naive healthy vaccine recipients made up the full study. In the study, cultures from other donors were sequenced using the Oncomine TCR Beta short-read assay on an Illumina iSeq 100. What the study reported, not specific to this receptor: Among healthy vaccine recipients, nearly all vaccine-induced clones were SARS-CoV-2 mono-reactive, and only 1 of 255 was cross-reactive with common cold coronaviruses. Limitations of the study were the small number of convalescent patients and the absence of early post-infection timepoints. Marked clonal contraction was observed in both infection-induced and vaccine-induced clones at late post-vaccination timepoints, consistent with waning T cell responses.

The receptor library was made with the immunoSEQ multiplex PCR assay. TCR beta CDR3 sequencing was performed on DNA from the cultured, isolated CD4+ T cells. As for the authors' bioinformatics: Non-productive TCR sequences were removed and reads were trimmed to the CDR3 region, keeping CDR3s of at least 7 amino acids. Antigen-specific clonotypes were identified with the MANAFEST web app by comparing expansion in peptide wells against reference cultures. Positive clones required FDR<0.05 expansion versus reference and all other wells, odds ratio above 5, and frequency above 0.1% in two replicate wells. A clonotype was defined as cross-reactive if the clonotype was significantly expanded both in SARS-CoV-2 spike wells and in at least one common cold coronavirus spike condition. Levenshtein distance calculated with the stringdist R package was used to assess CDR3 similarity, and unrooted trees were constructed with ape in R 3.6.1. TCRdb mirrors the immuneACCESS table, restricted to in-frame sequences. Some clones are absent from its copies; in checked studies, under half trace to an unresolved V gene, and the reason for the others is unknown. V and J calls and clone size come straight from that table; D and trimming were deduced from the DNA. This sample lists 20,000 to 30,000 clones; more than 65% were detected once. Of the sample, about 8% falls within the top ten clones.

The sequence was collected from a human donor who received a COVID-19 vaccine. Sequenced here: CD4+ T cells from PBMCs cultured with SARS-CoV-2 spike peptides, sampled after COVID-19 vaccination. Taken with the paper, the label for cell subset or site translates to: SARS-CoV-2 spike overlapping peptide pool stimulation.

The DNA is as follows: TGTGCCAGCAGCCGAGGGGGTCTAGCCTTAGCCAAAAACATTCAGTACTTC. The encoded protein is CASSRGGLALAKNIQYF. The chain couples TRBV11-2 to TRBJ2-4; TRBD1 is possibly the D segment (6 matching bases). V is reduced by 5 bases and J by 0 bases, leaving a spacing of 17 bases between them. Based on the germline V gene, the CDR1 and CDR2 sequences are SGHAT and FQNNGV. Measured from the cysteine to the phenylalanine, the CDR3 is 17 residues long. Solely the CDR3 DNA is kept, with 51 bases framed from the first base.